The 20 T cell receptor beta chains below all came from one sample that was sequenced in a study of cytomegalovirus exposure and HLA in healthy donors. 60 Vbeta and 13 Jbeta primers were used in PCR. Sequenced by immunoSEQ multiplex PCR; TCRdb stores in-frame clones only, minus some. The sample carries over 50,000 clones, 75% to 85% recorded once. The sequenced material came from PBMCs. The receptors stem from a man over 45 in good health and CMV-seropositive.

CDR3 DNA sequence: TGTGCCAGCAGCACCTCAGGGGGCGCGTACGAAAAACTGTTTTTT. This gives the protein CASSTSGGAYEKLFF. This rearrangement joins TRBV6-6 to TRBJ1-4, with TRBD1 matching over 8 bases. After removal of 6 bases from V and 8 bases from J, the junction contained 11 bases not matched to a gene. The CDR3 loop spans 15 amino acids. Per germline, CDR1 MNHNY and CDR2 SVGAGI (reference sequence).

Notes on this clone: Different DNA sequences within this sample yield the same CDR3. The CDR3 sequence: CASSGGTDNYGYTF. The CDR3 DNA follows: TGTGCCAGTAGTGGCGGGACAGACAACTATGGCTACACCTTC. This chain connects TRBV19 to TRBJ1-2; TRBD1 matches 7 bases. In germline, CDR1 is LNHDA, CDR2 SQIVND (reference sequence). This CDR3 is 14 amino acids long. V was pared by 5 bases and J by 2 bases, with 5 bases of the junction left unmatched.

The V and J genes are TRBV6-5 and TRBJ2-7, with D possibly being TRBD2 (5 bases). V dropped 6 bases and J dropped 3 bases, with 18 bases sitting between them. The CDR3 has 15 residues. Germline loops: CDR1 MNHEY, CDR2 SVGAGI. The CDR3 protein is CASRSAGRPIYEQYF. CDR3 sequence (DNA): TGTGCCAGCAGGTCGGCGGGCAGACCCATCTACGAGCAGTACTTC.

Concerning this clone itself: Mismatch with germline at one junction end may stem from a read error. For the CDR3, the DNA is TGCGCCAGCAGCCAAGAATTTGCCCGGTCAAACGCCTTC. Translated: CASSQEFARSNAF. The J gene is TRBJ1-2, the V gene TRBV4-1; D remains unclear. The CDR3 is 13 residues long. The germline V gene encodes CDR1 MGHRA and CDR2 YSYEKL.

The genes are TRBV9 and TRBJ1-3; TRBD1 is a possible D gene (5 bases). The CDR3 totals 14 residues. CDR1 is SGDLS and CDR2 is YYNGEE in the germline V gene. The ends were cut back, 0 bases at V and 8 bases at J, with 12 bases in the middle. CDR3 region: CASSVEGEEDTIYF. CDR3 sequence (DNA): TGTGCCAGCAGCGTAGAAGGGGAGGAGGACACCATATATTTT.

Note on this clone: This may be a read error, as it is one base from a much larger clone. The CDR3 nucleotides are TGTGACAGCAGCCCACAGGGGATGAACGGGGAGCTGTTTTTT. Amino acids: CDSSPQGMNGELFF. The rearrangement joins TRBV6-5 to TRBJ2-2; 7 bases agree with TRBD1. The CDR3 covers 14 residues. Germline V gene sequence: CDR1 MNHEY, CDR2 SVGAGI.

The chain employs TRBV11-2 and TRBJ2-2; D is uncertain. The ends were cut back, 2 bases at V and 1 base at J, with 8 bases in the middle. Germline loops: CDR1 SGHAT, CDR2 FQNNGV. This CDR3 contains 15 residues. CDR3 DNA sequence: TGTGCCAGCAGCTTATCCGTATTGAACACCGGGGAGCTGTTTTTT. This gives the protein CASSLSVLNTGELFF.

This chain connects TRBV27 to TRBJ2-3; D might be TRBD1 (6 bases). Trimming cost V 4 bases and J 3 bases, with 11 bases left between them. Germline V lookup: CDR1 MNHEY, CDR2 SMNVEV (reference sequence). The CDR3 runs to 14 residues. In DNA, the CDR3 is TGTGCCAGCAGTTACAATAGGGGGACAGATACGCAGTATTTT. Protein sequence: CASSYNRGTDTQYF.

This clone was detected once. This chain connects TRBV2 to TRBJ2-3; D unclear. Deletions cut 0 bases from V and 2 bases from J, with 12 bases between. The CDR3 runs 16 residues. From germline, CDR1 is SNHLY and CDR2 FYNNEI. This CDR3 reads CASSEALLSSTDTQYF. CDR3 nucleotide sequence: TGTGCCAGCAGTGAAGCGCTTCTATCCTCCACAGATACGCAGTATTTT. Variable domain in full (rest from reference TRBV2 and TRBJ2-3): EPEVTQTPSHQVTQMGQEVILRCVPISNHLYFYWYRQILGQKVEFLVSFYNNEISEKSEIFDDQFSVERPDGSNFTLKIRSTKLEDSAMYFCASSEALLSSTDTQYFGPGTRLTVL.

The chain employs TRBV19 and TRBJ2-2; 7 bases line up with TRBD1. Germline assignment: CDR1 LNHDA and CDR2 SQIVND (reference sequence). The CDR3 sequence is 16 residues long. With 5 bases clipped from V and 5 bases from J, the junction kept 11 bases outside the gene matches. CDR3 residues: CASSSQPGTVTGELFF. The CDR3 nucleotides read TGTGCCAGTAGTTCACAACCCGGGACAGTTACCGGGGAGCTGTTTTTT.

In regard to this clone: The junction and the germline gene differ at one end; a read error may be behind it. This chain links TRBV29-1 with TRBJ2-7; a possible D gene is TRBD1 (5 bases). The CDR3 has 12 amino acids. Germline V gives CDR1 SQVTM, CDR2 ANQGSEA. CDR3 sequence: CSVAQDNYEQCF. CDR3 bases: TGCAGCGTTGCACAGGACAACTACGAGCAGTGCTTC.

The chain joins TRBV30 to TRBJ2-3; D perhaps matches TRBD2 (6 bases). Germline CDR1 is GTSNPN and CDR2 is SVGIG (reference sequence). V was shortened by 0 bases and J by 1 base, with 8 bases between the two germline ends. The CDR3 runs 14 residues. Here the CDR3 DNA reads TGTGCCTGGAGTGTCGGCGGGGGCACAGATACGCAGTATTTT. Protein sequence: CAWSVGGGTDTQYF.

This clone was recorded only once. The chain carries TRBV11-2 and TRBJ1-4; D might be TRBD1 (6 bases). The CDR3 consists of 15 residues. Germline CDR1 and CDR2: SGHAT and FQNNGV. The ends were cut back, 0 bases at V and 6 bases at J, with 11 bases in the middle. The chain's CDR3 is CASSLDIYRDEKLFF. The DNA for the CDR3 is TGTGCCAGCAGCTTAGACATATACAGGGATGAAAAACTGTTTTTT.

The V gene is TRBV9, the J gene TRBJ2-3; D call uncertain. The germline gives CDR1 SGDLS, CDR2 YYNGEE. The CDR3 covers 14 residues. Trimming shortened V by 3 bases and J by 2 bases, and 10 bases separated the two germline ends. CDR3 amino acids: CASSAGGNTDTQYF. DNA of the CDR3: TGTGCCAGCAGCGCCGGCGGAAACACAGATACGCAGTATTTT.

This clone was found once. An end of the junction does not agree with germline; a read error may underlie this. J is TRBJ1-5 and V is TRBV30; 7 nucleotides line up with TRBD1. This CDR3 comprises 15 residues. The germline V gene has CDR1 GTSNPN and CDR2 SVGIG (reference sequence). The CDR3 loop reads CAWRRRGVTDQPQNF. The CDR3 DNA reads as TGTGCCTGGAGACGCAGGGGGGTGACTGATCAGCCCCAGAATTTT.

This chain joins TRBV9 and TRBJ2-1, with 11 bases identical to TRBD2. From germline, CDR1 is SGDLS and CDR2 YYNGEE. J was trimmed by 8 bases and V by 3 bases; bases with no gene match: 7. The CDR3 sequence is 15 residues long. The CDR3: CASSDSSGRFYEQFF. The CDR3 coding sequence is TGTGCCAGCAGCGACTCTAGCGGGAGGTTCTATGAGCAGTTCTTC.

The gene calls are TRBV30 and TRBJ2-1; possible D gene TRBD1, 5 bases. CDR3 length: 13 amino acids. The germline CDR1 and CDR2 sequences are GTSNPN and SVGIG (reference sequence). V lost 5 bases to trimming and J lost 1 base, with 9 bases between them. Here the CDR3 DNA reads TGTGCCTGGGGGGCCGAATCCTACAATGAGCAGTTCTTC. It codes for CAWGAESYNEQFF.

In its sample, this clone was seen a few times. The chain has TRBV7-6 and TRBJ1-4, with D tentatively TRBD1 (5 bases). Trimming took 5 bases from V and 8 from J, leaving 9 bases between them. This CDR3 contains 12 residues. Germline assignment: CDR1 SGHVS and CDR2 FNYEAQ. Here the CDR3 DNA reads TGTGCCAGCAGCCGGGGGGGAGAAAAACTGTTTTTT. This codes for CASSRGGEKLFF.

This chain links TRBV7-3 with TRBJ2-2, with a possible D match to TRBD2 (7 bases). Trimming pared 2 bases from V and 3 bases from J, leaving 13 bases between. Per germline, CDR1 SGHTA and CDR2 FQGTGA. The length of the CDR3 is 16 residues. The CDR3 loop reads CASSLAGALDTGELFF. The DNA of the CDR3 is TGTGCCAGCAGCTTAGCGGGGGCGCTGGACACCGGGGAGCTGTTTTTT.

This chain connects TRBV9 to TRBJ2-5, with D possibly being TRBD2 (6 bases). This CDR3 region has 14 residues. The germline V gene encodes CDR1 SGDLS and CDR2 YYNGEE. Trimming removed 0 bases at V and 5 bases at J, with 11 bases between. CDR3: CASSVGGGAETQYF. CDR3 coding DNA: TGTGCCAGCAGCGTAGGAGGCGGGGCGGAGACCCAGTACTTC.